These T cell receptor beta chains were read from a single sample in a study of shared T cell receptors in the human thymus. Assay used: immunoSEQ multiplex PCR; TCRdb lists only in-frame clones, some missing. This table has some 700,000 clones, 75% to 90% appearing once. In addition, the sample was reused for a study of human thymus T cells.

The sequenced material came from thymocytes. The receptor source for this set is a girl less than two years old with a congenital heart defect. CDR3s include the opening cysteine and the closing phenylalanine or tryptophan. The D gene is left open where the match is weak. Clone size is shown for a subset of rows, as once, few, many or a class of expanded clone.

j_call | d_call | v_call | clone_size | cdr3_aa | cdr3_nt
TRBJ1-1 | - | TRBV7-2 | - | CASSKGDRTEAFF | TGTGCCAGCAGTAAGGGGGATAGGACTGAAGCTTTCTTT
TRBJ1-2 | - | TRBV5-4 | - | CASSPKGGGMGYTF | TGTGCCAGCAGCCCCAAAGGGGGGGGGATGGGCTACACCTTC
TRBJ2-2 | - | TRBV5-1 | - | CASSMMTLTSGELFF | TGCGCCAGCAGCATGATGACACTTACCAGCGGGGAGCTGTTTTTT
TRBJ1-1 | TRBD1 | TRBV5-1 | - | CASSSGQGACTEAFF | TGCGCCAGCAGCTCGGGACAGGGGGCTTGCACTGAAGCTTTCTTT
TRBJ2-7 | TRBD2 | TRBV6-1 | - | CASSRARGDEQYF | TGTGCCAGCAGTCGGGCCCGGGGGGACGAGCAGTACTTC
TRBJ2-1 | - | TRBV14 | once | CASSHLDRPRGAEQFF | TGTGCCAGCAGCCATTTAGACAGGCCGAGGGGAGCTGAGCAGTTCTTC
TRBJ1-5 | TRBD1 | TRBV7-2 | - | CASSLGQGNQPQHF | TGTGCCAGCAGCTTGGGACAGGGCAATCAGCCCCAGCATTTT
TRBJ2-7 | - | TRBV11-2 | - | CASSANNYEQYF | TGTGCCAGCAGCGCCAACAACTACGAGCAGTACTTC
TRBJ2-7 | - | TRBV2 | - | CASPKGYEQYF | TGTGCCAGCCCTAAGGGGTACGAGCAGTACTTC
TRBJ2-3 | - | TRBV21-1 | - | CAIQGWRGDTQYF | TGTGCCATCCAGGGGTGGCGGGGGGATACGCAGTATTTT
TRBJ1-4 | - | TRBV2 | - | CASRDLRGGATNEKLFF | TGTGCCAGCAGGGACCTTCGGGGAGGCGCAACTAATGAAAAACTGTTTTTT
TRBJ1-4 | - | TRBV28 | - | CASSQAAGVDQEKLFF | TGTGCCAGCAGTCAAGCCGCGGGGGTTGATCAGGAAAAACTGTTTTTT
TRBJ1-1 | - | TRBV20-1 | - | CSARYRRGAFF | TGCAGTGCTAGATACAGGAGGGGAGCTTTCTTT
TRBJ2-5 | TRBD2 | TRBV9 | once | CASSPFAGTTQRTQYF | TGTGCCAGCAGCCCATTTGCCGGGACTACCCAAAGGACCCAGTACTTC
TRBJ2-7 | TRBD1 | TRBV7-9 | - | CASSFPPDRVSYEQYF | TGTGCCAGCAGCTTCCCACCCGACAGGGTCTCCTACGAGCAGTACTTC
TRBJ2-3 | - | TRBV11-2 | - | CASSENLESQPKDYTQYF | TGTGCCAGCAGCGAGAATCTGGAATCGCAGCCCAAAGACTATACGCAGTATTTT
TRBJ2-7 | TRBD2 | TRBV7-2 | - | CASSHPRLAVYEQYF | TGTGCCAGCAGCCACCCCCGACTAGCGGTATACGAGCAGTACTTC
TRBJ1-4 | - | TRBV27 | - | CASTKGVGGEKLFF | TGTGCCAGTACCAAGGGGGTTGGAGGTGAAAAACTGTTTTTT
TRBJ1-6 | TRBD1 | TRBV9 | few | CASSVGDRGNSPLHF | TGTGCCAGCAGCGTAGGGGACAGGGGTAATTCACCCCTCCACTTT
TRBJ1-5 | - | TRBV6-1 | - | CASSEGLHREPNQPQHF | TGTGCCAGCAGTGAAGGCCTACACCGGGAACCCAATCAGCCCCAGCATTTT
TRBJ1-2 | - | TRBV19 | - | CASSNSTQDGYGYTF | TGTGCCAGTAGTAACTCCACACAGGATGGCTATGGCTACACCTTC
TRBJ2-7 | - | TRBV7-2 | - | CASSLGQGKGSYEQYF | TGTGCCAGCAGCTTAGGTCAGGGTAAGGGTTCCTACGAGCAGTACTTC